These 5 T cell receptor beta chains originate from one sample sequenced in a study of OX40 agonist ivuxolimab in advanced cancers. Libraries were prepared by immunoSEQ multiplex PCR; TCRdb keeps only in-frame clonotypes and omits some of them. This sample has 35,000 to 45,000 clones; approximately 80% occur once, and the top ten carry 2.5% to 3%. The source material was CD4+ or CD8+ T cells sorted from blood, sampled in a trial of the OX40 agonist ivuxolimab. These receptors were obtained from an adult with an advanced solid tumor such as melanoma, head and neck, liver or kidney cancer.

In its sample, this clone ranks as medium-sized. The chain employs TRBV11-3 and TRBJ2-7, with D tentatively TRBD2 (5 bases). Germline assignment: CDR1 SGHNT and CDR2 YENEEA. CDR3 length: 13 amino acids. V was clipped by 5 bases and J by 4 bases, with 12 bases between them. CDR3 sequence (DNA): TGTGCCAGCAGCATCCCCCGAGGGTACGAGCAGTACTTC. It yields the protein CASSIPRGYEQYF.

The gene calls are TRBV2 and TRBJ2-2; D unclear. Deletions cut 1 base from V and 6 bases from J, with 9 bases between. Per germline, CDR1 SNHLY and CDR2 FYNNEI. The CDR3 runs to 14 residues. The CDR3 region has the DNA TGTGCCAGCAGTGAAGGGCAGGTTCCCGGGGAGCTGTTTTTT. It specifies CASSEGQVPGELFF.

The chain is built from TRBV19 and TRBJ2-7, with 9 bases that match TRBD1. V gave up 6 bases and J gave up 3 bases; unmatched junction bases: 9. Germline CDR1 and CDR2: LNHDA and SQIVND (reference sequence). CDR3 size: 15 residues. For the CDR3, the DNA is TGTGCCAGTAGGGGTCTGGGACAGGGATTCTACGAGCAGTACTTC. Translating it yields CASRGLGQGFYEQYF.

The V call is TRBV7-6, the J call TRBJ2-5, with D perhaps being TRBD1 or TRBD2 (5 bases each). The length of the CDR3 is 13 residues. Germline assignment: CDR1 SGHVS and CDR2 FNYEAQ. V shed 4 bases and J shed 2 bases, with 8 bases lying between them. The CDR3 nucleotides are TGTGCCAGCAGCTCAGGGAGACAAGAGACCCAGTACTTC. Protein: CASSSGRQETQYF.

The chain uses TRBV28 and TRBJ2-3; tentative D call: TRBD2 (6 bases). CDR3 length: 15 residues. Per germline, CDR1 MDHEN and CDR2 SYDVKM. The germline V and J ends were trimmed by 2 bases and 1 base, with 10 bases remaining between them. The DNA for the CDR3 is TGTGCCAGCAGTTTAGGCGGGACTGGCACAGATACGCAGTATTTT. Amino acid sequence: CASSLGGTGTDTQYF.